These T cell receptor beta chains were read from a single sample in a study of technical replicates of blood from several donors. Using immunoSEQ multiplex PCR, the repertoire was profiled, and TCRdb retains in-frame clones only, with some absent. This sample has 85,000 to 100,000 clones; 95% occur once, and the top ten carry over 0.25%. Sequences were obtained from T cells isolated from PBMCs. These receptors originate from a human donor in good health. Both conserved end residues are part of each CDR3. The D gene is left open where the match is weak. Clone size is shown for a subset of rows, as once, few, many or a class of expanded clone.

J,D,V,size,DNA,CDR3
TRBJ1-5,NA,TRBV4-1,NA,TGCGCCAGCAGCCTAAGAGCTGATAGCAATCAGCCCCAGCATTTT,CASSLRADSNQPQHF
TRBJ1-2,TRBD1,TRBV4-2,NA,TGTGCCAGCAGCCAAGAGGAGAGCCAGGGGGCAGGTGGCTACACCTTC,CASSQEESQGAGGYTF
TRBJ2-7,NA,TRBV4-1,once,TGCGCCAGCAGCACCGGGACTCCGGCGGATGAGCAGTACTTC,CASSTGTPADEQYF
TRBJ1-3,NA,TRBV9,once,TGTGCCAGCAGCGTAGCCTCCCAGGCTGGAAACACCATATATTTT,CASSVASQAGNTIYF
TRBJ1-1,TRBD1,TRBV18,NA,TGTGCCAGCTCGCCGCCGGGACAGGGGGCAATCCGAGGCACTGAAGCTTTCTTT,CASSPPGQGAIRGTEAFF
TRBJ1-1,NA,TRBV9,NA,TGTGCCAGCAGCGTAGGACAGAAAGGCACTGAAGCTTTCTTT,CASSVGQKGTEAFF
TRBJ2-3,NA,TRBV15,NA,TGTGCCACCAGCAGAAAACACGGGATCGCTGCAGATACGCAGTATTTT,CATSRKHGIAADTQYF
TRBJ2-7,NA,TRBV6-5,NA,TGTGCCAGCAGTTACTCGATCCGGGGGAACCACGAGCAGTACTTC,CASSYSIRGNHEQYF
TRBJ1-5,TRBD1,TRBV7-2,NA,TGTGCCAGCAGCCCCGGGCAGGGGGCTCTCTTAAACAATCAGCCCCAGCATTTT,CASSPGQGALLNNQPQHF
TRBJ2-7,NA,TRBV21-1,NA,TGTGCCAGCAGCAGGGACAGGGGGCCGTACGAGCAGTACTTC,CASSRDRGPYEQYF
TRBJ2-7,TRBD2,TRBV2,NA,TGTGCCAGTAGACTAGCGGGAGCAGTCTACGAGCAGTACTTC,CASRLAGAVYEQYF
TRBJ1-2,TRBD1,TRBV6-5,NA,TGTGCCAGCAGTTACAACAACCGGGACAGGGTCCGTGGCTACACCTTC,CASSYNNRDRVRGYTF
TRBJ1-2,NA,TRBV6-5,NA,TGTGCCAGCAGTTACGGGGCAGAAGTACTATACGGCTACACCTTC,CASSYGAEVLYGYTF
TRBJ2-5,NA,TRBV4-1,NA,TGCGCCAGCAGCCAAGTCGGGGGAAACCAAGAGACCCAGTACTTC,CASSQVGGNQETQYF
TRBJ1-2,TRBD1,TRBV11-3,once,TGTGCCAGCAGCGGCACCGAGGCACAGGGGTCGGGCTACACCTTC,CASSGTEAQGSGYTF
TRBJ1-2,NA,TRBV5-4,NA,TGTGCCAGCAGCTTGGCTAATACCTATGGCTACACCTTC,CASSLANTYGYTF
TRBJ1-1,NA,TRBV5-1,NA,TGCGCCAGCAGCTTGGCCCGACCAGGGGCCCCTGGAACTGAAGCTTTCTTT,CASSLARPGAPGTEAFF
TRBJ1-3,NA,TRBV4-1,NA,TGCGCCAGCAGCCCGAAATACGGGATCTCTGGAAACACCATATATTTT,CASSPKYGISGNTIYF
TRBJ2-5,NA,TRBV15,NA,TGTGCCACCAGCAGAGATCTTGGAGGAGAGACCCAGTACTTC,CATSRDLGGETQYF
TRBJ2-4,TRBD2,TRBV4-2,NA,TGTGCCAGCAGCCAAGGGGGGACTAGCGGGAAATTAGCCAAAAACATTCAGTACTTC,CASSQGGTSGKLAKNIQYF
TRBJ1-3,NA,TRBV29-1,NA,TGCAGCGTTGAGAAGGGGGTCGCTGGAAACACCATATATTTT,CSVEKGVAGNTIYF
TRBJ2-5,TRBD2,TRBV9,once,TGTGCCAGCAGTACGGGGGGGCAGGGCAGCCAAGAGACCCAGTACTTC,CASSTGGQGSQETQYF
TRBJ2-7,TRBD2,TRBV5-6,NA,TGTGCCAGCAGCTTGGGACTAGCAAGCGAGCAGTACTTC,CASSLGLASEQYF
TRBJ1-2,NA,TRBV7-6,NA,TGTGCCAGCAGCTCGACAGATGACCTGACGGGCTACACCTTC,CASSSTDDLTGYTF
TRBJ1-2,TRBD1,TRBV28,NA,TGTGCCAGCAGCAAAGGCCTGGCAGGGGGCATATATGGCTACACCTTC,CASSKGLAGGIYGYTF
TRBJ1-2,TRBD1,TRBV9,NA,TGTGCCAGCAGCGGACAGGGGACCCTGGGCGGCTACACCTTC,CASSGQGTLGGYTF
TRBJ1-2,TRBD1,TRBV18,NA,TGTGCCAGCTCAAGCCCCCGGGACAGGGCTTCGTTCGGCTACACCTTC,CASSSPRDRASFGYTF
TRBJ2-2,NA,TRBV9,NA,TGTGCCAGCAGCCCACGAGATCCAGGGCGGGGAACCGGGGAGCTGTTTTTT,CASSPRDPGRGTGELFF
TRBJ2-5,NA,TRBV7-3,NA,TGTGCCAGCAGCTTGTCCCCTCGGGAGACCCAGTACTTC,CASSLSPRETQYF
TRBJ2-1,TRBD1,TRBV7-2,NA,TGTGCCAGCAGCCTGATCATTTTCACAGGGGTCTTCAATGAGCAGTTCTTC,CASSLIIFTGVFNEQFF
TRBJ1-1,TRBD1,TRBV10-1,NA,TGCGCCAGCAGTGTGGGGACAGGGACTGAAGCTTTCTTT,CASSVGTGTEAFF
TRBJ2-3,NA,TRBV5-4,NA,TGTGCCAGCAGCGCCTCGGGGGGCAGGCCTACAGATACGCAGTATTTT,CASSASGGRPTDTQYF
TRBJ2-7,NA,TRBV4-1,NA,TGCGCCAGCAGCCAAGGCGCTCCCGAAGACGAGCAGTACTTC,CASSQGAPEDEQYF
TRBJ2-7,TRBD1,TRBV7-9,NA,TGTGCCAGCAGCTCCGTCACACCTCTTCCGGGACAGGCCTACGAGCAGTACTTC,CASSSVTPLPGQAYEQYF
TRBJ2-7,TRBD2,TRBV5-1,NA,TGCGCCAGCAGCGTAACTAGCGGGAGGGCCCTGGAGCAGTACTTC,CASSVTSGRALEQYF
TRBJ2-7,TRBD2,TRBV7-9,NA,TGTGCCAGCAGCTCCCCCGAGGGAGCGGGAGGCTCCTACGAGCAGTACTTC,CASSSPEGAGGSYEQYF
TRBJ2-5,NA,TRBV7-7,NA,TGTGCTAGCAGCTTCGGGGGGCGCGGAGAGACCCAGTACTTC,CASSFGGRGETQYF
TRBJ1-2,NA,TRBV21-1,NA,TGTGCCAGCAGCAAAAGGGGAACTAACTATGGCTACACCTTC,CASSKRGTNYGYTF
TRBJ1-1,NA,TRBV28,NA,TGTGCCAGCAGTTTTCGGTTGGGGAGTACTGAAGCTTTCTTT,CASSFRLGSTEAFF
TRBJ2-7,NA,TRBV19,NA,TGTGCCAGTAGTATAGGAAACAGGGCCTACGAGCAGTACTTC,CASSIGNRAYEQYF
TRBJ2-7,TRBD1,TRBV7-9,NA,TGTGCCAGCACCTCGACAGGGAACGAGCAGTACTTC,CASTSTGNEQYF
TRBJ2-7,NA,TRBV11-3,NA,TGTGCCAGCAGCTCGCGGGGTAGCGACGAGCAGTACTTC,CASSSRGSDEQYF
TRBJ1-6,TRBD1,TRBV11-2,few,TGTGCCAGCAGGAAAGTCCGGGACAGGGGGCATTTGGGATCACCCCTCCACTTT,CASRKVRDRGHLGSPLHF
TRBJ2-2,TRBD2,TRBV5-5,NA,TGTGCCAGCAGCTGGTATAGTGCCGGGACTACGAACACCGGGGAGCTGTTTTTT,CASSWYSAGTTNTGELFF
TRBJ2-3,TRBD2,TRBV27,NA,TGTGCCAGCACCGAAGGTAGCGGGAGTACACATACGCAGTATTTT,CASTEGSGSTHTQYF
TRBJ1-4,TRBD1,TRBV7-9,NA,TGTGCCAGCAGCGCCGGGACAGCCTACTTTGAAAAACTGTTTTTT,CASSAGTAYFEKLFF
TRBJ1-3,NA,TRBV7-7,NA,TGTGCTAGCAGCCCCCAACTCTCAGGGGCTGGAAACACCATATATTTT,CASSPQLSGAGNTIYF
TRBJ2-7,NA,TRBV13,NA,TGTGCCAGCAGCTCACACGACAGCCCCTACTACGAGCAGTACTTC,CASSSHDSPYYEQYF
TRBJ2-4,NA,TRBV9,NA,TGTGCCAGCAGCCCCCCAACAGAGGGAGGTAGAAACATTCAGTACTTC,CASSPPTEGGRNIQYF
TRBJ2-1,NA,TRBV6-4,NA,TGTGCCAGCAGTGTTTCTGGACTTCGCGACAATGAGCAGTTCTTC,CASSVSGLRDNEQFF
TRBJ1-1,NA,TRBV18,NA,TGTGCCAGCTCACCACCATATCCCGGGGGAGGCAGCCGGACTGAAGCTTTCTTT,CASSPPYPGGGSRTEAFF
TRBJ1-5,NA,TRBV6-1,NA,TGTGCCAGCAGTACTATGTCAGCACAGCCCCAGCATTTT,CASSTMSAQPQHF
TRBJ2-3,TRBD2,TRBV15,NA,TGTGCCACCAGGGGCTGGGCGGGAGGGATCACAGATACGCAGTATTTT,CATRGWAGGITDTQYF
TRBJ2-2,TRBD1,TRBV30,once,TGTGCCTGGAGTCGGGACAGGGTGTCCACCGGGGAGCTGTTTTTT,CAWSRDRVSTGELFF
TRBJ1-1,TRBD1,TRBV7-2,NA,TGTGCCAGCAGCTCAGACAGGGTAAACACTGAAGCTTTCTTT,CASSSDRVNTEAFF
TRBJ1-1,NA,TRBV10-2,once,TGCGCCAGCAGTGAGTCGTACGGGGTCGGGAACACTGAAGCTTTCTTT,CASSESYGVGNTEAFF
TRBJ2-7,NA,TRBV20-1,NA,TGCAGTGGAGTTAGTACCTACGAGCAGTACTTC,CSGVSTYEQYF
TRBJ2-1,TRBD2,TRBV5-1,NA,TGCGCCAGCAATCGCGGGGGGGCCAATGAGCAGTTCTTC,CASNRGGANEQFF
TRBJ2-7,NA,TRBV7-2,NA,TGTGCCAGCAGCTCGGACTGGCCTTACGAGCAGTACTTC,CASSSDWPYEQYF
TRBJ1-2,TRBD1,TRBV6-5,NA,TGTGCCAGCAGTTACCCGGGACAGGGGGATAGTGGCTACACCTTC,CASSYPGQGDSGYTF